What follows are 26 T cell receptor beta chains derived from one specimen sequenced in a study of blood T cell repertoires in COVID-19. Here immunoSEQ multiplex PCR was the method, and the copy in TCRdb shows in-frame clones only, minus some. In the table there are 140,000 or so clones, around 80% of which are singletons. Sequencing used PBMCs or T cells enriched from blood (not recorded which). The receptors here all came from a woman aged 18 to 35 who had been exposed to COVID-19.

Here the CDR3 reads CASSGGAYGYTF. CDR3 coding DNA: TGTGCCAGCAGCGGGGGCGCCTATGGCTACACCTTC. This rearrangement joins TRBV7-2 to TRBJ1-2, with a possible D match to TRBD1 (6 bases). Germline V gives CDR1 SGHTA, CDR2 FQGNSA. This CDR3 comprises 12 residues. The V gene lost 5 bases and the J gene lost 4 bases, with 8 bases spanning the gap.

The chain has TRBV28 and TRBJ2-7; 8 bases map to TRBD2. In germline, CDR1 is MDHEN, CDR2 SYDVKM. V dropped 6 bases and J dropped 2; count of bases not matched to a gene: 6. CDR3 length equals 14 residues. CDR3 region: CASSPGGPPYEQYF. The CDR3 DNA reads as TGTGCCAGCAGCCCGGGAGGGCCCCCCTACGAGCAGTACTTC.

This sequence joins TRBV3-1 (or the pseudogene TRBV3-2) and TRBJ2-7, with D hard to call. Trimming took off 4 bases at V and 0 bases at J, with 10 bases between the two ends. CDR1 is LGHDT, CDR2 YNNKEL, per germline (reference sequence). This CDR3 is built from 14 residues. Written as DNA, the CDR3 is TGTGCCAGCAGCCCACGTCTGAGCTCCTACGAGCAGTACTTC. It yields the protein CASSPRLSSYEQYF.

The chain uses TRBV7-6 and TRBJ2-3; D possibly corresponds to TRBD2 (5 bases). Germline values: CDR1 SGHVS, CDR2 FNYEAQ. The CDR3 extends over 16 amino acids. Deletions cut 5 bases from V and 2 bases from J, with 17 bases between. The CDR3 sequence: CASSAALTGSTDTQYF. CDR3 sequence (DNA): TGTGCCAGCAGCGCCGCCCTCACGGGGTCCACAGATACGCAGTATTTT.

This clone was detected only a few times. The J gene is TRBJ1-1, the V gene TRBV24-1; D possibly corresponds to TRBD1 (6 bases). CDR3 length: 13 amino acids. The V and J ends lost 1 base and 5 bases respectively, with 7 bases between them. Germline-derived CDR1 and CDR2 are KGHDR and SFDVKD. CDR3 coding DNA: TGTGCCACCAGTGATTTCACAGGGACTGAAGCTTTCTTT. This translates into CATSDFTGTEAFF.

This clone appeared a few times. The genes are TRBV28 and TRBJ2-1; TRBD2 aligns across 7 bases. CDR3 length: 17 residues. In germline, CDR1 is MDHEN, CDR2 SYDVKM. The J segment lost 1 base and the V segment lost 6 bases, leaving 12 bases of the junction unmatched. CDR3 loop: CASSPGSAGASYNEQFF. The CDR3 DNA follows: TGTGCCAGCAGCCCTGGGAGTGCGGGAGCTTCCTACAATGAGCAGTTCTTC.

CDR3 DNA: TGCAGCGTCGCGGCTTTAACGGCAGTGAACACTGAAGCTTTCTTT. Residues: CSVAALTAVNTEAFF. V usage is TRBV29-1 and J usage is TRBJ1-1, with D uncertain. Germline values: CDR1 SQVTM, CDR2 ANQGSEA. Between the trimmed V and J ends, which lost 6 bases and 0 bases, there was a span of 17 bases. CDR3 length equals 15 residues.

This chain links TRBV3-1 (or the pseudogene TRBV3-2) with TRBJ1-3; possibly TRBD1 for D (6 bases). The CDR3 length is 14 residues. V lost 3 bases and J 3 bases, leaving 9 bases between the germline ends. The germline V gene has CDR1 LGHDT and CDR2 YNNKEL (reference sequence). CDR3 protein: CASSQWTDGNTIYF. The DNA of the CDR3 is TGTGCCAGCAGCCAGTGGACAGATGGAAACACCATATATTTT.

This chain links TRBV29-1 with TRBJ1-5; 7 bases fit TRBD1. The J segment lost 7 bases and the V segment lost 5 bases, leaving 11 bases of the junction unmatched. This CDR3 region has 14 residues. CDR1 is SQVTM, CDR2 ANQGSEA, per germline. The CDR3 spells CSVSQTGFDQPQHF. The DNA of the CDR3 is TGCAGCGTTTCCCAGACAGGGTTCGACCAGCCCCAGCATTTT.

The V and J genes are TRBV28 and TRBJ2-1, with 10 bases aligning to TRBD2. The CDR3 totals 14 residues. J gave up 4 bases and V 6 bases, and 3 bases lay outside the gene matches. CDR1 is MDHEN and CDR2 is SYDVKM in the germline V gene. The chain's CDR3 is CASRLAGRYNEQFF. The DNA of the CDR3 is TGTGCCAGCAGACTAGCGGGGCGGTACAATGAGCAGTTCTTC.

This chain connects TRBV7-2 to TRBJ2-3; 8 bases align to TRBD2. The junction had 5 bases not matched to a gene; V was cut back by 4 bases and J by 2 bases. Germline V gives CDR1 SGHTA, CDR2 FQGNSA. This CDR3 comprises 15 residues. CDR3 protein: CASSSSGFYTDTQYF. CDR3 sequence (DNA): TGTGCCAGCAGCTCTAGCGGGTTTTACACAGATACGCAGTATTTT.

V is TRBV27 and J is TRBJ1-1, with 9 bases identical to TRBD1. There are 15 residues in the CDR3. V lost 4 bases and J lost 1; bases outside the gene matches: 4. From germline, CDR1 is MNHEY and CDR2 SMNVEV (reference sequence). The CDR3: CASSSGQGKNTEAFF. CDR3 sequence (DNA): TGTGCCAGCAGTTCGGGACAGGGAAAGAACACTGAAGCTTTCTTT.

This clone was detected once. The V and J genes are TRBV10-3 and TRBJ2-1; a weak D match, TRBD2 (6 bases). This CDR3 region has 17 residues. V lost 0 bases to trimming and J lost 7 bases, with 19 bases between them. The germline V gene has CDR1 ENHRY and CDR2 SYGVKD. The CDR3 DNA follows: TGTGCCATCAGTGAGTCCCCGAGGAGGGCCGTGGGGAATGAGCAGTTCTTC. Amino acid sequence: CAISESPRRAVGNEQFF.

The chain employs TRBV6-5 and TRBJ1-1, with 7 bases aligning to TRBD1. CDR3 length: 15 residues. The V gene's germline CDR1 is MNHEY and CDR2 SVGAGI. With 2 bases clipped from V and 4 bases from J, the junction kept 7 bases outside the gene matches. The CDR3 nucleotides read TGTGCCAGCAGTTACCGCCCCTCAGGGGGCACTGAAGCTTTCTTT. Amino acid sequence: CASSYRPSGGTEAFF.

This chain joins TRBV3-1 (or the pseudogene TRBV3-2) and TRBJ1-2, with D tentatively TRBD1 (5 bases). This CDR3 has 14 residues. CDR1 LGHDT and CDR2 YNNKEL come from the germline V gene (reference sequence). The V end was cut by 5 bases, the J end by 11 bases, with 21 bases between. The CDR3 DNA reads TGTGCCAGCAGCGAATCTGGGGGGACGGACGTATACACCTTC. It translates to CASSESGGTDVYTF.

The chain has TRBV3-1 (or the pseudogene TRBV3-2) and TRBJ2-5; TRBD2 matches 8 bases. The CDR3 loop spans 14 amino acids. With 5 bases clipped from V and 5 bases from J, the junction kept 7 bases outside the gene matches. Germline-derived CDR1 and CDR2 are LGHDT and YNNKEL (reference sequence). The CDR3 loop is CASSLAGIGETQYF. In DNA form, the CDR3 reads TGTGCCAGCAGCTTAGCGGGAATAGGGGAGACCCAGTACTTC.

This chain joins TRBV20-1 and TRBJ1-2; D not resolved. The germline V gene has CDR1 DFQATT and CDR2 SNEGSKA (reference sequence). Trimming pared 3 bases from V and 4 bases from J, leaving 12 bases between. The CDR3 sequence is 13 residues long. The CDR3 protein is CSASAGGGYGYTF. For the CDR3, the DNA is TGCAGTGCTAGTGCCGGAGGTGGCTATGGCTACACCTTC.

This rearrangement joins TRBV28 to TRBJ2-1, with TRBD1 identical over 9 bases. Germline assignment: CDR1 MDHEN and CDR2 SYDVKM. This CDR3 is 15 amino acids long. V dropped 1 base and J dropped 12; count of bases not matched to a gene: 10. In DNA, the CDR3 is TGTGCCAGCAGTTTATTACAGGGGGCTGGGACTTGGCAGTTCTTC. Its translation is CASSLLQGAGTWQFF. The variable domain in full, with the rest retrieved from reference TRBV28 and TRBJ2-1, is DVKVTQSSRYLVKRTGEKVFLECVQDMDHENMFWYRQDPGLGLRLIYFSYDVKMKEKGDIPEGYSVSREKKERFSLILESASTNQTSMYLCASSLLQGAGTWQFFGPGTRLTVL.

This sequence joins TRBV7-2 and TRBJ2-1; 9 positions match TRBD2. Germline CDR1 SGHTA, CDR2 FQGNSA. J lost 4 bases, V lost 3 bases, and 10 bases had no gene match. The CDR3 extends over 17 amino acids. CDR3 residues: CASSFLLGGRVYNEQFF. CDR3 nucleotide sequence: TGTGCCAGCAGCTTCCTTCTTGGCGGGAGGGTATACAATGAGCAGTTCTTC.

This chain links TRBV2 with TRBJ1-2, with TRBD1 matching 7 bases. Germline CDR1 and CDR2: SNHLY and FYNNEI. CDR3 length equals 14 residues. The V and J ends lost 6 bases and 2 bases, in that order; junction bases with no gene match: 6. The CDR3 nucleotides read TGTGCCAGCAGCCTCAGGGGGGTAAACTATGGCTACACCTTC. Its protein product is CASSLRGVNYGYTF.

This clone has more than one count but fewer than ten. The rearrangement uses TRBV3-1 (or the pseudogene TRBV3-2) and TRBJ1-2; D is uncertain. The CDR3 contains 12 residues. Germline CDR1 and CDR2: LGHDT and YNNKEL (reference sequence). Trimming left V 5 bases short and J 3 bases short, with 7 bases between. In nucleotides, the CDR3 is TGTGCCAGCAGCTTTACGGACTATGGCTACACCTTC. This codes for CASSFTDYGYTF.

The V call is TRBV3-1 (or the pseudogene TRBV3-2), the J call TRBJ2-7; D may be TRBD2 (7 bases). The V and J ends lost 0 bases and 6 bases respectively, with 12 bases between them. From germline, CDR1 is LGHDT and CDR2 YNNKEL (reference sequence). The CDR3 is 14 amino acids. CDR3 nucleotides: TGTGCCAGCAGCCAAGAGAGGGGGGAGGGCGAGCAGTACTTC. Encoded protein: CASSQERGEGEQYF.

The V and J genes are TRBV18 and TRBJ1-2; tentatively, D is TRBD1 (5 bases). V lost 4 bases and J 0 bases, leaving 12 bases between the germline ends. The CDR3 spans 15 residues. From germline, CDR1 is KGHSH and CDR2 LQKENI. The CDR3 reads CASSRGPDTNYGYTF. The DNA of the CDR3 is TGTGCCAGCTCACGCGGCCCGGACACTAACTATGGCTACACCTTC.

CDR3 DNA: TGTGCCAGGGTCTTGCAGGAGGGGAGGTGGAACACTGAAGCTTTCTTT. This sequence encodes CARVLQEGRWNTEAFF. The V gene is TRBV19, the J gene TRBJ1-1; D is perhaps TRBD1 (5 bases). V was shortened by 9 bases and J by 1 base, with 21 bases between the two germline ends. In germline, CDR1 is LNHDA, CDR2 SQIVND (reference sequence). The CDR3 has 16 residues.

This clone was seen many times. CDR3 region: CASSPPNREGYGYTF. The CDR3 nucleotides are TGTGCCAGTAGTCCCCCAAACAGGGAAGGCTATGGCTACACCTTC. The genes are TRBV19 and TRBJ1-2, with TRBD1 as a possible D gene (6 bases). CDR3 size: 15 residues. The V gene lost 5 bases and the J gene lost 4 bases, with 17 bases spanning the gap. Per the germline V gene, CDR1 is LNHDA and CDR2 is SQIVND (reference sequence).

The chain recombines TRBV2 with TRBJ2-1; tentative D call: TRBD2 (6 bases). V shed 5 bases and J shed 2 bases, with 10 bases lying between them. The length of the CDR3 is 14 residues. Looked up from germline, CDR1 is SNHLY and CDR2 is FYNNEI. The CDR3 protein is CASSLRGTYNEQFF. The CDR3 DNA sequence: TGTGCCAGCAGTCTGCGGGGCACCTACAATGAGCAGTTCTTC.